The 3 T cell receptor beta chains below all came from one sample that was sequenced in a study of T cell responses to AZD1222 COVID-19 vaccine. Libraries were prepared by immunoSEQ multiplex PCR; TCRdb keeps only in-frame clonotypes and omits some of them. Of 150,000 to 200,000 clones detected, 85% to 90% appear once; the ten largest clones hold roughly 11%. This material consisted of peripheral blood, taken 28 days after the second AZD1222 dose. These receptors originate from an adult who received the AZD1222 COVID-19 vaccine.

CDR3 protein: CASSSRSGDETQYF. For the CDR3, the DNA is TGTGCCAGCAGCTCCCGTAGCGGGGACGAGACCCAGTACTTC. V is TRBV7-2 and J is TRBJ2-5; TRBD2 agrees at 8 bases. The CDR3 covers 14 residues. With V trimmed by 4 bases and J by 5 bases, 6 bases remained unmatched. Germline V gives CDR1 SGHTA, CDR2 FQGNSA.

The CDR3 DNA reads TGTGCCTGGAGTGTTGGGGGGGCGGTCTACGAGCAGTACTTC. It is translated as CAWSVGGAVYEQYF. J is TRBJ2-7 and V is TRBV30, with D perhaps TRBD2 (7 bases). Germline V gives CDR1 GTSNPN, CDR2 SVGIG (reference sequence). V lost 0 bases and J lost 3, with 12 bases in between. CDR3 length: 14 amino acids.

This clone was observed a single time. This chain joins TRBV11-2 and TRBJ1-6; 9 bases are a match to TRBD1. V lost 4 bases, J lost 8 bases, and 6 bases stayed unmatched. CDR3 length equals 15 residues. CDR1 and CDR2 from the germline V gene are SGHAT and FQNNGV. The CDR3 region has the DNA TGTGCCAGCAGCTGGAACCGGGACAGGGATTCACCCCTCCACTTT. It specifies CASSWNRDRDSPLHF.